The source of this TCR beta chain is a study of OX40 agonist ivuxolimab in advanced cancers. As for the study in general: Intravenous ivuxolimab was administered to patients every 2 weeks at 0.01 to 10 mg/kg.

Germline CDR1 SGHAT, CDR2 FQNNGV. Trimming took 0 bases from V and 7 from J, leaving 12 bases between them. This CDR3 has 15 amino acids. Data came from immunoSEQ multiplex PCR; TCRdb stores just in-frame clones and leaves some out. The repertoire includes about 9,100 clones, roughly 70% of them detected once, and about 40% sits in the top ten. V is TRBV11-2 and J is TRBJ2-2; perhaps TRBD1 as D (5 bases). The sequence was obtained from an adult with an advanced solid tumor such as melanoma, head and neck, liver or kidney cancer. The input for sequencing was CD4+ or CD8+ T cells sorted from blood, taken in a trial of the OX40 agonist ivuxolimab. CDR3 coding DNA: TGTGCCAGCAGCTTAGATGGGGCCGGAGTCGGGGAGCTGTTTTTT. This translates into CASSLDGAGVGELFF.